These 23 T cell receptor beta chains originate from one sample sequenced in a study of T cells in localized non-small cell lung cancer. Profiled with immunoSEQ multiplex PCR; TCRdb holds only in-frame clones, not every one. In the table there are tens of thousands of clones, over 80% of which are singletons. Sequencing was performed on peripheral blood mononuclear cells, taken before any cancer treatment. The receptors were gathered from a man between 35 and 75 years old with stage III lung adenocarcinoma.

This clone was seen a single time. Other nucleotide sequences from this sample produce the same CDR3. V is TRBV27 and J is TRBJ2-7; D uncertain. Germline lookup yields CDR1 MNHEY and CDR2 SMNVEV (reference sequence). This CDR3 region has 14 residues. V was cut by 2 bases and J by 0 bases, with 8 bases left in between. This CDR3 reads CASSLRASSYEQYF. In DNA form, the CDR3 reads TGTGCCAGCAGTTTAAGAGCAAGCTCCTACGAGCAGTACTTC.

The V gene is TRBV9, the J gene TRBJ2-2; 11 positions match TRBD2. Per germline, CDR1 SGDLS and CDR2 YYNGEE. CDR3 length equals 18 residues. V gave up 4 bases and J gave up 0 bases; unmatched junction bases: 8. The CDR3 protein is CASSLGLAERANTGELFF. The CDR3 DNA follows: TGTGCCAGCAGCCTGGGACTAGCGGAACGCGCGAACACCGGGGAGCTGTTTTTT.

The rearrangement joins TRBV19 to TRBJ1-4; D may be TRBD1 (5 bases). The CDR3 loop spans 14 amino acids. Trimming took off 6 bases at V and 5 bases at J, with 13 bases between the two ends. Germline values: CDR1 LNHDA, CDR2 SQIVND (reference sequence). The CDR3 spells CASRPGRTNEKLFF. CDR3 nucleotide sequence: TGTGCCAGTAGACCGGGACGGACGAATGAAAAACTGTTTTTT.

V and J are TRBV6-5 and TRBJ1-6, with 7 bases that match TRBD1. The CDR3 runs 14 residues. In germline, CDR1 is MNHEY, CDR2 SVGAGI. V was pared by 6 bases and J by 10 bases, with 9 bases of the junction left unmatched. For the CDR3, the DNA is TGTGCCAGCAGGGGACAGACCCCGGGGTCACCCCTCCACTTT. Encoded protein: CASRGQTPGSPLHF.

The chain uses TRBV7-9 and TRBJ2-1; TRBD2 matches at 7 bases. Germline CDR1 is SEHNR and CDR2 is FQNEAQ (reference sequence). Trimming cost V 5 bases and J 7 bases; bases outside gene matches: 11. CDR3 length equals 15 residues. The CDR3 sequence is CASSPGGSIWNEQFF. CDR3 in DNA: TGTGCCAGCAGCCCCGGCGGGAGTATATGGAATGAGCAGTTCTTC. The complete variable domain, with remaining parts taken from reference TRBV7-9 and TRBJ2-1, reads DTGVSQNPRHKITKRGQNVTFRCDPISEHNRLYWYRQTLGQGPEFLTYFQNEAQLEKSRLLSDRFSAERPKGSFSTLEIQRTEQGDSAMYLCASSPGGSIWNEQFFGPGTRLTVL.

This rearrangement joins TRBV7-2 to TRBJ1-5; D uncertain. Germline loops: CDR1 SGHTA, CDR2 FQGNSA. The CDR3 is made up of 14 amino acids. V shed 2 bases and J shed 2 bases, with 7 bases lying between them. The DNA for the CDR3 is TGTGCCAGCAGCTTACGGGAGGGCAATCAGCCCCAGCATTTT. The encoded protein is CASSLREGNQPQHF. The full variable domain, completed using reference TRBV7-2 and TRBJ1-5, is GAGVSQSPSNKVTEKGKDVELRCDPISGHTALYWYRQSLGQGLEFLIYFQGNSAPDKSGLPSDRFSAERTGGSVSTLTIQRTQQEDSAVYLCASSLREGNQPQHFGDGTRLSIL.

The rearrangement uses TRBV14 and TRBJ2-7, with D possibly matching TRBD2 (6 bases). Between the trimmed V and J ends, which lost 0 bases and 7 bases, there was a span of 16 bases. The length of the CDR3 is 15 residues. Germline values: CDR1 SGHDN, CDR2 FVKESK. CDR3 in amino acids: CASSQDAWGDGEQYF. The CDR3 bases are TGTGCCAGCAGCCAAGACGCGTGGGGGGACGGGGAGCAGTACTTC.

This clone was found once. The chain recombines TRBV2 with TRBJ2-3; 9 bases are a match to TRBD1. The CDR3 extends over 14 amino acids. The V and J ends lost 7 bases and 2 bases, in that order; junction bases with no gene match: 4. Germline CDR1 is SNHLY and CDR2 is FYNNEI. CDR3 sequence: CASIGTGYTDTQYF. In DNA, the CDR3 is TGTGCCAGCATCGGGACAGGGTACACAGATACGCAGTATTTT.

The CDR3 DNA follows: TGTGCCAGCAGCCAGGACCTTAGCTCCTACAATGAGCAGTTCTTC. This sequence encodes CASSQDLSSYNEQFF. The rearrangement links TRBV7-2 to TRBJ2-1; D is unresolved. In germline, CDR1 is SGHTA, CDR2 FQGNSA. V was shortened by 5 bases and J by 0 bases, with 11 bases between the two germline ends. This CDR3 region has 15 residues.

This chain uses TRBV27 with TRBJ2-4; 9 nucleotides align to TRBD2. After removal of 8 bases from V and 1 base from J, the junction contained 0 bases not matched to a gene. The CDR3 totals 13 residues. CDR1 is MNHEY and CDR2 is SMNVEV in the germline V gene (reference sequence). CDR3 sequence: CASAGGAKNIQYF. Here the CDR3 DNA reads TGTGCCAGCGCGGGAGGGGCCAAAAACATTCAGTACTTC.

V and J are TRBV7-9 and TRBJ2-7; 7 bases fit TRBD1. With V trimmed by 5 bases and J by 2 bases, 9 bases remained unmatched. The CDR3 runs to 15 residues. CDR1 is SEHNR, CDR2 FQNEAQ, per germline (reference sequence). CDR3 DNA: TGTGCCAGCAGCCCGAGGGACAGTACTACCTACGAGCAGTACTTC. Translated, it gives CASSPRDSTTYEQYF.

The genes are TRBV28 and TRBJ1-2; D is uncertain. V was shortened by 2 bases and J by 0 bases, with 4 bases between the two germline ends. Germline V gene sequence: CDR1 MDHEN, CDR2 SYDVKM. CDR3 length: 13 amino acids. In DNA form, the CDR3 reads TGTGCCAGCAGTTTACTGGCTAACTATGGCTACACCTTC. It yields the protein CASSLLANYGYTF.

This sequence joins TRBV11-2 and TRBJ2-7, with D perhaps TRBD2 (7 bases). In germline, CDR1 is SGHAT, CDR2 FQNNGV. The ends were cut back, 5 bases at V and 1 base at J, with 18 bases in the middle. The CDR3 contains 16 residues. The CDR3 here is CASSDPGGERSYEQYF. The CDR3 DNA follows: TGTGCCAGCAGCGACCCGGGGGGCGAAAGGTCCTACGAGCAGTACTTC.

The chain couples TRBV7-3 to TRBJ1-2, with D tentatively TRBD1 (6 bases). With 5 bases removed from V and 5 bases from J, the gap between germline ends came to 21 bases. The CDR3 length is 16 residues. In germline, CDR1 is SGHTA, CDR2 FQGTGA. CDR3 nucleotides: TGTGCCAGCAGCCTCCAAGGGGGACCCTCGCGATATGGCTACACCTTC. Encoded protein: CASSLQGGPSRYGYTF.

This chain joins TRBV13 and TRBJ2-7, with D uncertain. The germline V gene encodes CDR1 PRHDT and CDR2 FYEKMQ (reference sequence). The CDR3 covers 13 residues. The V end was cut by 0 bases, the J end by 1 base, with 4 bases between. The CDR3 reads CASSLGYSYEQYF. Written as DNA, the CDR3 is TGTGCCAGCAGCTTAGGATATTCCTACGAGCAGTACTTC.

The chain carries TRBV9 and TRBJ1-2, with TRBD1 matching over 8 bases. V gave up 4 bases and J gave up 3 bases; unmatched junction bases: 14. The CDR3 runs to 17 residues. Germline V gene lookup returns CDR1 SGDLS and CDR2 YYNGEE. DNA for the CDR3: TGTGCCAGCAGCTCGTATGCCCAGGGGGCGCAAGACTATGGCTACACCTTC. Translation gives CASSSYAQGAQDYGYTF.

The chain employs TRBV5-6 and TRBJ2-2; D not certain. The CDR3 loop spans 15 amino acids. The germline gives CDR1 SGHDT, CDR2 YYEEEE. V shed 0 bases and J shed 0 bases, with 6 bases lying between them. In DNA form, the CDR3 reads TGTGCCAGCAGCTTGGGAGCTACGAACACCGGGGAGCTGTTTTTT. It translates to CASSLGATNTGELFF.

The chain links TRBV14 to TRBJ2-3, with 7 bases matching TRBD1. V lost 5 bases and J lost 0; bases outside the gene matches: 11. The CDR3 totals 17 residues. Looked up from germline, CDR1 is SGHDN and CDR2 is FVKESK. The CDR3 spells CASSSGTATRSTDTQYF. In DNA form, the CDR3 reads TGTGCCAGCAGCTCCGGGACAGCTACCAGGAGCACAGATACGCAGTATTTT.

V gene TRBV9 combines with J gene TRBJ1-1; possibly TRBD1 for D (5 bases). The CDR3 is 14 residues long. V was cut by 2 bases and J by 2 bases, with 10 bases left in between. The germline V gene encodes CDR1 SGDLS and CDR2 YYNGEE. The CDR3 region has the DNA TGTGCCAGCAGCGTGGCAGGGCCTAACACTGAAGCTTTCTTT. The encoded protein is CASSVAGPNTEAFF.

The chain uses TRBV9 and TRBJ2-1, with D possibly matching TRBD2 (5 bases). The CDR3 loop spans 14 amino acids. The V and J ends lost 3 bases and 7 bases respectively, with 14 bases between them. Germline V gives CDR1 SGDLS, CDR2 YYNGEE. The CDR3, as DNA: TGTGCCAGCAGCGGACAAGGAACGGGAAATGAGCAGTTCTTC. Translated: CASSGQGTGNEQFF.

Here the CDR3 DNA reads TGCGCCAGCAGAGGGTACTCGGGACAGCCAAACTATGGCTACACCTTC. Its protein is CASRGYSGQPNYGYTF. The chain has TRBV5-1 and TRBJ1-2; 7 bases match TRBD1. The germline gives CDR1 SGHRS, CDR2 YFSETQ. J was trimmed by 2 bases and V by 5 bases; bases with no gene match: 12. The CDR3 totals 16 residues.

J is TRBJ2-3 and V is TRBV5-1; D tentatively fits TRBD1 or TRBD2 (5 bases each). CDR3 length equals 16 residues. V was pared by 3 bases and J by 2 bases, with 16 bases between. Germline V gene sequence: CDR1 SGHRS, CDR2 YFSETQ. CDR3 nucleotides: TGCGCCAGCAGCTGGGGGATGGACTTTTACACAGATACGCAGTATTTT. It yields the protein CASSWGMDFYTDTQYF.

The chain employs TRBV10-3 and TRBJ2-7, with TRBD1 as a possible D gene (6 bases). V dropped 6 bases and J dropped 6 bases, with 18 bases sitting between them. Germline V gives CDR1 ENHRY, CDR2 SYGVKD. The CDR3 is made up of 14 amino acids. CDR3 protein: CAISSGATYGEQYF. The CDR3 nucleotides read TGTGCCATCAGCTCAGGGGCCACCTACGGCGAGCAGTACTTC.